This T cell receptor beta chain was found in a study of early T cells in non-severe SARS-CoV-2 infection. Notes on the study in general: In VDJdb matching, anti-spike CD8 responses were favored while private and CD4 specificities went missing.

Individual cDNA molecules were tagged with unique molecular identifiers. One entry per CDR3 protein results from TCRdb running MiXCR on the 5' RACE reads. The table lists tens of thousands of distinct CDR3 sequences, 5.5% to 6.5% of them singletons. From germline, CDR1 is SQVTM and CDR2 ANQGSEA. Trimming pared 6 bases from V and 4 bases from J, leaving 9 bases between. This CDR3 is 12 amino acids long. This clonotype was counted at least ten times. Its antigen is as yet unknown. The V gene is TRBV29-1, the J gene TRBJ2-2, with D uncertain. The source of this sequence is an adult who was a healthcare worker with PCR-confirmed SARS-CoV-2 infection or an uninfected control (not recorded which). The sequenced material came from whole blood. The CDR3 bases are TGCAGCGTCTGGGATACCACCGGGGAGCTGTTTTTT. Translated: CSVWDTTGELFF.